This T cell receptor beta chain was found in a study of shared clonotypes between healthy human individuals. At the level of the study: The people who gave samples were two women and a few men aged 18 to 49. There were three CD4 naive, three CD4 memory, two CD8 naive and one CD8 memory plates per donor.

Sequencing used immunoSEQ multiplex PCR; TCRdb keeps in-frame clones, though not all of them. The sample lists fewer than 1.8 million clones, approximately 98.5% seen once, with 0.36% in the top ten. Partitioning of CD4+ cells yielded a CD45RA+ naive subset and a CD45RA-negative memory subset. The CDR3 covers 17 residues. The germline V and J ends were trimmed by 0 bases and 2 bases, with 14 bases remaining between them. Germline assignment: CDR1 LGHNA and CDR2 YSLEER. Sequenced: naive CD4+ T cells sorted from blood. Subset here: CD45RA+ positively selected. The J gene is TRBJ1-5, the V gene TRBV4-3, with unresolved D. The TCR was taken from a man aged 25 to 45 in good health. CDR3 coding DNA: TGCGCCAGCAGCCAAGAACCCGCCGGGGTTGGCAATCAGCCCCAGCATTTT. It specifies CASSQEPAGVGNQPQHF.